This T cell receptor (beta chain) emerged from a study of T cells in Graves' hyperthyroidism and ophthalmopathy. Background on the study: Initial diagnosis, before any treatment, was when peripheral blood was collected.

A patient was excluded if there was uncontrolled infection, other autoimmune disease, pregnancy or lactation. This clonotype was recorded a few times. The antigen is undetermined. Study-level findings and limits: Ophthalmopathy was predicted by the model a median of around 5.9 months ahead of onset.

RNA transcripts yielded amplified TCR beta CDR3 regions. An initial round of RT-PCR targeting the TCR CDR3 relied on the HTBI primer set. Via MiXCR, TCRdb re-called the multiplex PCR reads, giving one row per CDR3 protein. The data contain roughly 740,000 distinct CDR3 sequences, about a sixth of them singletons. The CDR3 loop spans 14 amino acids. Germline V gives CDR1 LNHDA, CDR2 SQIVND (reference sequence). The ends were cut back, 3 bases at V and 1 base at J, with 9 bases in the middle. The chain uses TRBV19 and TRBJ1-1; TRBD1 is a possible D gene (5 bases). The sequence was collected from a man younger than 35 with Graves' hyperthyroidism. Sample: blood. The CDR3 is CASSIGQGNTEAFF. The CDR3, as DNA: TGTGCCAGTAGTATCGGCCAGGGGAACACTGAAGCTTTCTTT.